Presented here are 30 T cell receptor beta chains from one specimen sequenced in a study of T-cell reconstitution after alpha-beta-depleted transplantation in children. Unique molecular identifiers featured in how the TCRbeta library was prepared. One entry per CDR3 protein, called by TCRdb with MiXCR from the PCR reads. The repertoire holds 200,000 to 250,000 distinct CDR3 sequences, with 9% to 10% as singletons. The starting material was PBMCs from the stem cell graft donor, obtained from the stem cell graft. The receptors were gathered from a human donor who donated a stem cell graft to a child with SCID.

This clonotype was counted many times. The rearrangement uses TRBV7-3 and TRBJ2-1, with TRBD2 matching 7 bases. The CDR3 is 16 residues long. Trimming took 1 base from V and 6 from J; bases not matched to a gene: 9. Germline V CDR1 and CDR2: SGHTA, FQGTGA. The CDR3 loop is CASSLKGQGGSNEQFF. The CDR3 DNA is TGTGCCAGCAGCTTAAAGGGGCAGGGAGGGAGCAATGAGCAGTTCTTC.

This clonotype was observed many times. The chain has TRBV6-5 and TRBJ1-5; D is ambiguous. V was clipped by 4 bases and J by 3 bases, with 7 bases between them. This CDR3 has 13 residues. Looked up from germline, CDR1 is MNHEY and CDR2 is SVGAGI. CDR3 region: CASSSTFNQPQHF. The CDR3 coding sequence is TGTGCCAGCAGTTCTACCTTCAATCAGCCCCAGCATTTT.

This clonotype was seen ten or more times. The CDR3 DNA sequence: TGCAGTGCTAGGGGCAGCGGGGGGGCCACGGATACGCAGTATTTT. This gives the protein CSARGSGGATDTQYF. The chain is built from TRBV20-1 and TRBJ2-3; 10 nucleotides align to TRBD2. Germline V gene lookup returns CDR1 DFQATT and CDR2 SNEGSKA (reference sequence). The ends lost 3 bases at V and 6 bases at J; junction bases unmatched: 9. The CDR3 totals 15 residues.

The chain has TRBV3-1 and TRBJ2-4, with unresolved D. Germline assignment: CDR1 LGHDT and CDR2 YNNKEL (reference sequence). This CDR3 is built from 15 residues. V lost 3 bases and J lost 0, with 9 bases in between. In DNA form, the CDR3 reads TGTGCCAGCAGCCACGCGGACCTAGCCAAAAACATTCAGTACTTC. This encodes CASSHADLAKNIQYF.

This clonotype has a count of ten or more. The chain carries TRBV20-1 and TRBJ1-5; the D gene is possibly TRBD1 (5 bases). V was pared by 6 bases and J by 6 bases, with 15 bases between. In germline, CDR1 is DFQATT, CDR2 SNEGSKA (reference sequence). There are 13 residues in the CDR3. CDR3 sequence reads: CSAKGRVSQPQHF. The CDR3 DNA is TGCAGTGCCAAGGGGCGGGTGAGTCAGCCCCAGCATTTT.

This clonotype was seen at least ten times. The junction and the germline gene differ at one end; a read error may be behind it. The chain links TRBV12-3 or TRBV12-4 to TRBJ1-1; D call uncertain. This CDR3 comprises 15 residues. The CDR3 loop is CASSPSGYQNTEAFF. The CDR3 bases are TGTGCCAGCAGTCCCTCGGGATACCAGAACACTGAAGCCTTCTTT.

The chain has TRBV2 and TRBJ1-1, with D perhaps matching TRBD1 (6 bases). The CDR3 has 14 residues. Germline lookup yields CDR1 SNHLY and CDR2 FYNNEI. Between the trimmed V and J ends, which lost 4 bases and 4 bases, there was a span of 13 bases. CDR3 nucleotide sequence: TGTGCCAGCAGTGGTAGAGGGGGTAGCACTGAAGCTTTCTTT. It yields the protein CASSGRGGSTEAFF.

This clonotype was counted many times. The genes are TRBV29-1 and TRBJ2-3, with D possibly TRBD2 on 5 matching bases. Germline V gene lookup returns CDR1 SQVTM and CDR2 ANQGSEA. The CDR3 runs to 14 residues. V lost 3 bases to trimming and J lost 5 bases, with 15 bases between them. As DNA, the CDR3 is TGCAGCGTTGACAGATCAACGGGGTTAGATACGCAGTATTTT. Residues: CSVDRSTGLDTQYF.

This clonotype was observed a handful of times. Possible read error: a much larger clone is one base away. This rearrangement joins TRBV6-1 to TRBJ1-1; weak D call: TRBD1 (5 bases). The length of the CDR3 is 14 residues. Germline V gene lookup returns CDR1 MNHNS and CDR2 SASEGT. CDR3 DNA sequence: TGTGCCAGCAACAGAGGGACGGCGAACACTGAAGCTCTCTTT. Translated: CASNRGTANTEALF.

The chain carries TRBV12-3 or TRBV12-4 and TRBJ1-1, with D possibly matching TRBD1 (5 bases). Trimming left V 6 bases short and J 0 bases short, with 20 bases between. The CDR3 length is 17 residues. For the CDR3, the DNA is TGTGCCAGCAGACCCGGCAGGGCGCACACAATGAACACTGAAGCTTTCTTT. This translates into CASRPGRAHTMNTEAFF.

This clonotype was seen repeatedly, ten times or more. The V and J genes are TRBV11-2 and TRBJ1-6; D unresolved. The CDR3 consists of 18 residues. Germline V gene lookup returns CDR1 SGHAT and CDR2 FQNNGV. Trimming shortened V by 4 bases and J by 2 bases, and 18 bases separated the two germline ends. The DNA for the CDR3 is TGTGCCAGCAGCTCGGGGAGGCCAGTTTGGGCCTATAATTCACCCCTCCACTTT. Translated: CASSSGRPVWAYNSPLHF.

The rearrangement links TRBV7-6 to TRBJ1-2, with a weak D call TRBD1 (5 bases). Germline CDR1 reads SGHVS; CDR2 reads FNYEAQ. The V end was cut by 5 bases, the J end by 6 bases, with 13 bases between. The CDR3 length is 13 residues. CDR3 bases: TGTGCCAGCAGCGCCAGCGAGGGGCATGGCTACACCTTC. This translates into CASSASEGHGYTF.

This clonotype has a count of ten or more. The chain uses TRBV18 and TRBJ2-3; 8 bases match TRBD1. The CDR3 spans 17 residues. J lost 4 bases, V lost 2 bases, and 11 bases had no gene match. Germline V gene data show CDR1 as KGHSH and CDR2 as LQKENI. The CDR3, as DNA: TGTGCCAGCTCACCAATTGCAGGGGGCGCGAAATCAGATACGCAGTATTTT. Encoded protein: CASSPIAGGAKSDTQYF.

The chain employs TRBV7-2 and TRBJ1-1; 10 positions agree with TRBD1. This CDR3 has 16 amino acids. Germline CDR1 is SGHTA and CDR2 is FQGNSA. J was trimmed by 1 base and V by 5 bases; bases with no gene match: 7. The CDR3 loop is CASSPWDRGQNTEAFF. As DNA, the CDR3 is TGTGCCAGCAGCCCTTGGGACAGGGGCCAGAACACTGAAGCTTTCTTT.

This clonotype was counted at least ten times. V gene TRBV6-2 or TRBV6-3 combines with J gene TRBJ1-2; TRBD1 aligns across 7 bases. V trimming: 6 bases; J trimming: 4 bases; junction bases outside the gene matches: 14. This CDR3 spans 16 amino acids. Germline loops: CDR1 MNHEY, CDR2 SVGEGT. The CDR3 region has the DNA TGTGCCAGCAGCCAAGTCTCCGGGACAGCTATCTATGGCTACACCTTC. Protein product: CASSQVSGTAIYGYTF.

There are many counts of this clonotype. The J gene is TRBJ2-1, the V gene TRBV2, with a possible D match to TRBD1 (5 bases). This CDR3 comprises 13 residues. Germline V gene data show CDR1 as SNHLY and CDR2 as FYNNEI. The V end lost 6 bases, the J end lost 8 bases, and 14 bases lay between the germline ends. CDR3 region: CASSGQGRHEQFF. The CDR3 bases are TGTGCCAGCAGCGGGCAGGGAAGGCATGAGCAGTTCTTC.

There are many counts of this clonotype. The chain has TRBV20-1 and TRBJ1-5; perhaps TRBD1 as D (5 bases). The ends were cut back, 6 bases at V and 6 bases at J, with 15 bases in the middle. The CDR3 runs 13 residues. From germline, CDR1 is DFQATT and CDR2 SNEGSKA (reference sequence). The CDR3 protein is CSAHAAGGQPQHF. CDR3 bases: TGCAGTGCCCACGCCGCGGGGGGTCAGCCCCAGCATTTT.

In this sample, this clonotype turned up many times. The rearrangement joins TRBV27 to TRBJ2-1, with 13 bases identical to TRBD2. The CDR3 contains 16 residues. Germline loops: CDR1 MNHEY, CDR2 SMNVEV (reference sequence). Trimming at V came to 0 bases and at J to 4 bases, leaving 0 bases not matched to a gene. DNA of the CDR3: TGTGCCAGCAGTTTATCGACTAGCGGGGGGTACAATGAGCAGTTCTTC. Translation: CASSLSTSGGYNEQFF.

This clonotype was seen at least ten times. The chain recombines TRBV5-1 with TRBJ2-5; 10 nucleotides agree with TRBD1. CDR3 length: 15 residues. With 4 bases clipped from V and 1 base from J, the junction kept 4 bases outside the gene matches. CDR1 and CDR2 from the germline V gene are SGHRS and YFSETQ. CDR3 region: CASSVGDRGQETQYF. The CDR3 coding sequence is TGCGCCAGCAGCGTGGGGGACAGGGGCCAAGAGACCCAGTACTTC.

This clonotype was seen repeatedly, ten times or more. The chain employs TRBV12-3 or TRBV12-4 and TRBJ2-4; D might be TRBD1 or TRBD2, each matching 5 bases. Deletions cut 5 bases from V and 13 bases from J, with 15 bases between. This CDR3 is 12 amino acids long. In DNA form, the CDR3 reads TGTGCCAGCAGTCGCCCTCCGGGACGGCAGTACTTC. Amino acids: CASSRPPGRQYF.

This clonotype occurred many times. J is TRBJ2-1 and V is TRBV7-2, with 7 nucleotides matching TRBD2. After removal of 6 bases from V and 4 bases from J, the junction contained 9 bases not matched to a gene. There are 15 residues in the CDR3. CDR1 and CDR2 from the germline V gene are SGHTA and FQGNSA. CDR3 protein: CASRTILAAYNEQFF. DNA for the CDR3: TGTGCCAGCAGGACTATCCTAGCGGCATACAATGAGCAGTTCTTC.

There are many counts of this clonotype. CDR3 DNA sequence: TGCAGTGCTAGTCCGTCGGGGCCAACCTACGAGCAGTACTTC. It is translated as CSASPSGPTYEQYF. The V call is TRBV20-1, the J call TRBJ2-7; D may correspond to TRBD1 or TRBD2 (5 bases each). Trimming pared 3 bases from V and 2 bases from J, leaving 14 bases between. Germline CDR1 DFQATT, CDR2 SNEGSKA (reference sequence). The CDR3 covers 14 residues.

This chain joins TRBV5-1 and TRBJ1-1; D gene ambiguous. V was shortened by 0 bases and J by 4 bases, with 10 bases between the two germline ends. From germline, CDR1 is SGHRS and CDR2 YFSETQ. The CDR3 totals 14 residues. CDR3 DNA sequence: TGCGCCAGCAGCTTGGAAGGGTTGGGCACTGAAGCTTTCTTT. As protein: CASSLEGLGTEAFF.

In its sample, this clonotype was seen many times. V gene TRBV2 combines with J gene TRBJ2-1, with no clear D. This CDR3 spans 13 amino acids. V lost 4 bases, J lost 7 bases, and 11 bases lay in between. From germline, CDR1 is SNHLY and CDR2 FYNNEI. For the CDR3, the DNA is TGTGCCAGCAGTGTAGAATCTCAAAATGAGCAGTTCTTC. This codes for CASSVESQNEQFF.

In this sample, this clonotype turned up many times. CDR3 bases: TGTGCCGGATCCAGGGAAGGCGGTTCACCCCTCCACTTT. Its protein is CAGSREGGSPLHF. This chain connects TRBV2 to TRBJ1-6; D might be TRBD1 (5 bases). CDR1 SNHLY and CDR2 FYNNEI come from the germline V gene. Deletions cut 11 bases from V and 9 bases from J, with 17 bases between. The CDR3 has 13 residues.

This clonotype was detected ten times or more. J is TRBJ1-5 and V is TRBV24-1; no reliable D call. The length of the CDR3 is 17 residues. In germline, CDR1 is KGHDR, CDR2 SFDVKD. V lost 5 bases and J lost 0, with 16 bases in between. CDR3 bases: TGTGCCACCAGTGTCGCGAATTTGACTGATAGCAATCAGCCCCAGCATTTT. This gives the protein CATSVANLTDSNQPQHF.

Ten or more counts support this clonotype. In DNA, the CDR3 is TGTGCCACCAGTGACCCTTCTGGTCGAGGCAATGAGCAGTTCTTC. Protein: CATSDPSGRGNEQFF. The chain employs TRBV24-1 and TRBJ2-1; D uncertain. This CDR3 contains 15 residues. Germline CDR1 and CDR2: KGHDR and SFDVKD. Trimming cost V 4 bases and J 6 bases, with 15 bases left between them.

This clonotype was seen at least ten times. This rearrangement joins TRBV5-5 to TRBJ2-3, with 9 bases matching TRBD2. Germline lookup yields CDR1 SGHKS and CDR2 YYEKEE (reference sequence). The CDR3 contains 15 residues. V was clipped by 2 bases and J by 4 bases; unmatched bases: 5. CDR3 amino acids: CASSFWRGGADTQYF. The CDR3 DNA reads as TGTGCCAGCAGCTTTTGGCGGGGGGGCGCAGATACGCAGTATTTT.

This clonotype was detected many times. This chain connects TRBV7-8 to TRBJ2-7; 11 bases match TRBD1. This CDR3 has 15 residues. J was trimmed by 7 bases and V by 2 bases; bases with no gene match: 7. The germline V gene encodes CDR1 SGHVS and CDR2 FQNEAQ. The CDR3 nucleotides are TGTGCCAGCAGCTTATCCGGGACAGGGGGGAAGGAGCAGTACTTC. This translates into CASSLSGTGGKEQYF. The complete variable domain, with remaining parts taken from reference TRBV7-8 and TRBJ2-7, reads GAGVSQSPRYKVAKRGQDVALRCDPISGHVSLFWYQQALGQGPEFLTYFQNEAQLDKSGLPSDRFFAERPEGSVSTLKIQRTQQEDSAVYLCASSLSGTGGKEQYFGPGTRLTVT.

In this sample, this clonotype turned up many times. The chain is built from TRBV5-1 and TRBJ2-7; D may match TRBD1 or TRBD2 (5 bases each). Between the trimmed V and J ends, which lost 4 bases and 9 bases, there was a span of 14 bases. This CDR3 has 12 amino acids. Germline-derived CDR1 and CDR2 are SGHRS and YFSETQ. In DNA form, the CDR3 reads TGCGCCAGCAGCCGAGAGGGGCCTAGGCAGTACTTC. Amino acid sequence: CASSREGPRQYF. The full variable domain, its missing parts supplied by reference TRBV5-1 and TRBJ2-7, is KAGVTQTPRYLIKTRGQQVTLSCSPISGHRSVSWYQQTPGQGLQFLFEYFSETQRNKGNFPGRFSGRQFSNSRSEMNVSTLELGDSALYLCASSREGPRQYFGPGTRLTVT.